The 10 T cell receptor beta chains below all came from one sample that was sequenced in a study of T cells in Graves' hyperthyroidism and ophthalmopathy. RNA transcripts provided the source from which TCR beta CDR3 regions were amplified. Primed by the HTBI set, a first-round RT-PCR was run on the TCR CDR3. TCRdb passed the multiplex PCR reads through MiXCR, listing each CDR3 protein once. The sample contains some 560,000 distinct CDR3 sequences, 14% of which appear only once. The material sequenced was blood. The receptors derive from a woman in her forties with Graves' hyperthyroidism.

This clonotype was seen many times. The chain recombines TRBV7-2 with TRBJ2-3; D possibly corresponds to TRBD1 (6 bases). This CDR3 spans 15 amino acids. CDR1 and CDR2 (germline): SGHTA, FQGNSA. V shed 1 base and J shed 5 bases, with 13 bases lying between them. CDR3 protein: CASSLGRQVGDTQYF. CDR3 nucleotide sequence: TGTGCCAGCAGCTTAGGGCGACAGGTTGGAGATACGCAGTATTTT.

This clonotype was detected ten times or more. The chain couples TRBV19 to TRBJ2-3; 8 nucleotides align to TRBD1. Looked up from germline, CDR1 is LNHDA and CDR2 is SQIVND (reference sequence). Trimming cost V 6 bases and J 1 base; bases outside gene matches: 6. CDR3 length: 15 residues. The CDR3 sequence: CASSRPGQGTDTQYF. As DNA, the CDR3 is TGTGCCAGTAGCCGCCCGGGACAGGGCACAGATACGCAGTATTTT.

This clonotype showed up many times. This sequence joins TRBV18 and TRBJ2-7, with TRBD2 matching over 10 bases. The CDR3 consists of 13 residues. Germline V gene sequence: CDR1 KGHSH, CDR2 LQKENI. The trim removed 8 bases at V and 4 bases at J, leaving 5 bases unmatched. The DNA for the CDR3 is TGTGCCAGCAGCCCTAGCGGGAGTTACGAGCAGTACTTC. It encodes CASSPSGSYEQYF.

A few counts support this clonotype. This sequence joins TRBV30 and TRBJ2-6; no reliable D call. The germline V gene has CDR1 GTSNPN and CDR2 SVGIG (reference sequence). This CDR3 spans 14 amino acids. V gave up 2 bases and J gave up 0 bases, with 5 bases separating them. CDR3 coding DNA: TGTGCCTGGAGTCGGACCTCTGGGGCCAACGTCCTGACTTTC. Its protein product is CAWSRTSGANVLTF.

This clonotype came up many times. The chain uses TRBV2 and TRBJ1-5, with D unresolved. Germline V CDR1 and CDR2: SNHLY, FYNNEI. The CDR3 consists of 14 residues. Trimming shortened V by 2 bases and J by 4 bases, and 9 bases separated the two germline ends. The CDR3 is CASSESQLNQPQHF. Written as DNA, the CDR3 is TGTGCCAGCAGTGAAAGTCAGTTAAATCAGCCCCAGCATTTT. The full variable domain, with the rest looked up from reference TRBV2 and TRBJ1-5, is EPEVTQTPSHQVTQMGQEVILRCVPISNHLYFYWYRQILGQKVEFLVSFYNNEISEKSEIFDDQFSVERPDGSNFTLKIRSTKLEDSAMYFCASSESQLNQPQHFGDGTRLSIL.

The V gene is TRBV6-2 or TRBV6-3, the J gene TRBJ2-5, with 12 bases matching TRBD2. CDR1 and CDR2 from the germline V gene are MNHEY and SVGEGT. The CDR3 sequence is 17 residues long. J lost 0 bases, V lost 2 bases, and 4 bases had no gene match. The CDR3 here is CASSYGLAGGYQETQYF. In DNA, the CDR3 is TGTGCCAGCAGTTACGGGCTAGCGGGAGGGTACCAAGAGACCCAGTACTTC.

This clonotype was seen at least ten times. The rearrangement links TRBV20-1 to TRBJ1-1; weak D call: TRBD1 (5 bases). Trimming shortened V by 3 bases and J by 2 bases, and 10 bases separated the two germline ends. Germline-derived CDR1 and CDR2 are DFQATT and SNEGSKA (reference sequence). This CDR3 comprises 13 residues. The CDR3 bases are TGCAGTGCTAGTAAGGGGAAAAACACTGAAGCTTTCTTT. This gives the protein CSASKGKNTEAFF.

This clonotype has more than one count but fewer than ten. The rearrangement joins TRBV24-1 to TRBJ2-3; D ambiguous. CDR3 length: 13 residues. Deletions cut 11 bases from V and 6 bases from J, with 17 bases between. CDR1 is KGHDR and CDR2 is SFDVKD in the germline V gene. CDR3 coding DNA: TGTGCCAGTAGTCCCAGCTACCGGGATACGCAGTATTTT. This encodes CASSPSYRDTQYF.

The table lists this clonotype with a few counts. A single base separates this from a much larger clone, so it may be a read error. The genes are TRBV27 and TRBJ2-1, with no clear D. Germline V gene lookup returns CDR1 MNHEY and CDR2 SMNVEV (reference sequence). The CDR3 sequence is 11 residues long. The CDR3: CASSLSSEQSF. The CDR3 DNA sequence: TGTGCCAGCAGTTTATCTAGTGAGCAGTCCTTC.

The V call is TRBV12-3 or TRBV12-4, the J call TRBJ2-3; 7 positions agree with TRBD2. V shed 5 bases and J 2 bases; nucleotides not matched to a gene: 13. CDR3 length equals 17 residues. The CDR3 protein is CASSPSGYTTPTDTQYF. CDR3 in DNA: TGTGCCAGCAGTCCTAGCGGATATACTACCCCCACAGATACGCAGTATTTT.